This T cell receptor (beta chain) comes out of a study of shared clonotypes between healthy human individuals. The deep-level immunoSEQ assay was used. Every immunoSEQ plate was one replicate of a subset's evenly spread DNA. Data came from immunoSEQ multiplex PCR; TCRdb stores just in-frame clones and leaves some out. The sample records about 2.1 million clones, 90% to 95% being singletons. CD45RO-negative CD8 cells positively selected for CCR7 made up the naive population, which excluded terminally differentiated effector memory CD45RA+ cells. Whole-study findings and limits: Non-shared clonotypes had lower generation probabilities than clonotypes shared by all four sorted-subset donors. The study sampled only blood, and tissue repertoires likely differ.

Comments on this clone: Its antigen is unknown.

The V gene lost 4 bases and the J gene lost 4 bases, with 23 bases spanning the gap. The CDR3 extends over 18 amino acids. Germline V gives CDR1 WSHSY, CDR2 SAAADI. Sequencing was performed on naive CD8+ T cells from PBMCs. This sequence joins TRBV10-2 and TRBJ1-5, with D hard to call. This receptor was identified in a man aged 18 to 29 in good health. Some clones in this sample may be carry-over from other donors' samples. The CDR3 sequence: CASSGGGPSSLGNQPQHF. DNA for the CDR3: TGCGCCAGCAGTGGAGGTGGACCGTCGTCATTGGGAAATCAGCCCCAGCATTTT.